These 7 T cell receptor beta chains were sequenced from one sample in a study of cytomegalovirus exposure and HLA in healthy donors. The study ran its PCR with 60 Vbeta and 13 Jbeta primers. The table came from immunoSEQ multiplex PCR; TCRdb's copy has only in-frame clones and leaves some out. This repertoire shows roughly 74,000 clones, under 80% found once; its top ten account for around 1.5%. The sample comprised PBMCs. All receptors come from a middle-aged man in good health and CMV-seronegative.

The CDR3 loop reads CAGGHEGGYTF. CDR3 sequence (DNA): TGTGCCGGGGGACACGAGGGTGGCTACACCTTC. The chain carries TRBV28 and TRBJ1-2; D perhaps matches TRBD1 (6 bases). Germline CDR1 MDHEN, CDR2 SYDVKM. This CDR3 is 11 amino acids long. V gave up 11 bases and J gave up 7 bases, with 14 bases separating them.

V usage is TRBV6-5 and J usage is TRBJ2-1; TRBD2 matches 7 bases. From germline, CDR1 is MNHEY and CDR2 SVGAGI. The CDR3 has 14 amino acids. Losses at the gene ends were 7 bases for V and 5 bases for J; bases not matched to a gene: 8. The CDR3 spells CASTLRTRHNEQFF. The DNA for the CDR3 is TGTGCCAGCACCCTTAGGACTAGGCACAATGAGCAGTTCTTC.

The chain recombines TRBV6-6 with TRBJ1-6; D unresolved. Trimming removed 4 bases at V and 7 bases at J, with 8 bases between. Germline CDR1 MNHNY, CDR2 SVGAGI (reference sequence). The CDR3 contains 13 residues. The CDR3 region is CASSSGSNSPLHF. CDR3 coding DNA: TGTGCCAGCAGTTCCGGTTCCAATTCACCCCTCCACTTT.

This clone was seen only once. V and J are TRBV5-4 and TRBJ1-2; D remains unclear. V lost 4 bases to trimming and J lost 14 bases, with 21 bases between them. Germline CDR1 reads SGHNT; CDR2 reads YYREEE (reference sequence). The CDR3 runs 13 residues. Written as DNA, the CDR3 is TGTGCCAGCAGCCCGGAGGGTGACCGTTCTCGGACCTTC. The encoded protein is CASSPEGDRSRTF.

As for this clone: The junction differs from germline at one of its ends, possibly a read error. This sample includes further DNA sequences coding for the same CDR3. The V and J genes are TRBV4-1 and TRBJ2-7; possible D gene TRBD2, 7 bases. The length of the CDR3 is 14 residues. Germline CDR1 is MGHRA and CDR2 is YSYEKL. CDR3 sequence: CASSARGGFYEQYF. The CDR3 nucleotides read TGCGCCAGCAGCGCAAGGGGGGGGTTCTACGAACAGTACTTC.

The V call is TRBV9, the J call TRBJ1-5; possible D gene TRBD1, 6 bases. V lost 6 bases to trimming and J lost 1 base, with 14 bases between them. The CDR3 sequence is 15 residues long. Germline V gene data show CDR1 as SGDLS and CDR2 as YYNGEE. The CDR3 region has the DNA TGTGCCAGCACCCCGGGACATGAGAGCAATCAGCCCCAGCATTTT. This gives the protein CASTPGHESNQPQHF.

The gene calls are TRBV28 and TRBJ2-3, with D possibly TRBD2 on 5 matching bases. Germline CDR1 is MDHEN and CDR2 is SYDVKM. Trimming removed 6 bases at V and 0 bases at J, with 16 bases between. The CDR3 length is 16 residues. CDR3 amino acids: CASRPLGSSSTDTQYF. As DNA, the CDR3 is TGTGCCAGCAGGCCACTAGGATCATCGAGCACAGATACGCAGTATTTT.